The sequence of this T cell receptor (beta chain) was determined in a study of T-cell reconstitution after alpha-beta-depleted transplantation in children. The V gene end was trimmed by 6 bases and the J gene end by 3 bases; junction bases not matched to a gene: 10. Germline values: CDR1 DFQATT, CDR2 SNEGSKA (reference sequence). The CDR3 spans 15 residues. This clonotype has a count of ten or more. Unique molecular identifiers were used to barcode this TCRbeta library. MiXCR, applied by TCRdb to the PCR reads, yields one record per CDR3 protein. The sample contains roughly 120,000 distinct CDR3 sequences, 10% of which appear only once.

Sample: PBMCs from the stem cell graft donor, taken from the stem cell graft. J is TRBJ2-3 and V is TRBV20-1; 9 nucleotides match TRBD1. This TCR was sampled from a human donor who donated a stem cell graft to a child with acute lymphoblastic leukemia. CDR3 amino acids: CSAHPGTGRTDTQYF. Here the CDR3 DNA reads TGCAGTGCACACCCCGGGACAGGGAGGACAGATACGCAGTATTTT.